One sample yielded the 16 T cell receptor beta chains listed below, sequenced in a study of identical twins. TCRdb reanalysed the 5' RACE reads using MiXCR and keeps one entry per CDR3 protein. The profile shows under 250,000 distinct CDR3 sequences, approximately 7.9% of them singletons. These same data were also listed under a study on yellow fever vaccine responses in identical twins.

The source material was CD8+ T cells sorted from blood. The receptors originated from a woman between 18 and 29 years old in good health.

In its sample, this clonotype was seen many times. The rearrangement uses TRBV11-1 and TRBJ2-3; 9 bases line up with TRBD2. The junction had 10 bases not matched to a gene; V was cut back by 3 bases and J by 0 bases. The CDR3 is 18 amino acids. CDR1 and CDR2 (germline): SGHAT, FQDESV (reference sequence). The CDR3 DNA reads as TGTGCCAGCAGCTTTTCGCGGGGGGGCCGACAGAGCACAGATACGCAGTATTTT. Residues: CASSFSRGGRQSTDTQYF.

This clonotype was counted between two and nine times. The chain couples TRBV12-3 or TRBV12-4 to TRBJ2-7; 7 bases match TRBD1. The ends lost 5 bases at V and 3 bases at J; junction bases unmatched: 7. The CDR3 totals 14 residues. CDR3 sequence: CASSIGTDLYEQYF. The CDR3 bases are TGTGCCAGCAGTATAGGGACAGATCTCTACGAGCAGTACTTC.

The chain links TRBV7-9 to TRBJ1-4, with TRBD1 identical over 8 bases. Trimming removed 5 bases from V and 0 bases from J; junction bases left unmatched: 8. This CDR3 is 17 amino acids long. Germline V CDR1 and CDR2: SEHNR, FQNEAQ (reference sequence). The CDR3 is CASSPRQGSATNEKLFF. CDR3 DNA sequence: TGTGCCAGCAGCCCTAGACAGGGGTCTGCAACTAATGAAAAACTGTTTTTT.

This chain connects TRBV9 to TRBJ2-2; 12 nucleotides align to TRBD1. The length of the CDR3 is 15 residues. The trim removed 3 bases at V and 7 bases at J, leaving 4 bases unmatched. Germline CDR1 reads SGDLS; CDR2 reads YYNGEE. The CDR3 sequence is CASSGDRGLDGELFF. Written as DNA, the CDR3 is TGTGCCAGCAGCGGGGACAGGGGGCTGGACGGGGAGCTGTTTTTT. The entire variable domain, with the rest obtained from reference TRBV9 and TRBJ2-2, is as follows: DSGVTQTPKHLITATGQRVTLRCSPRSGDLSVYWYQQSLDQGLQFLIQYYNGEERAKGNILERFSAQQFPDLHSELNLSSLELGDSALYFCASSGDRGLDGELFFGEGSRLTVL.

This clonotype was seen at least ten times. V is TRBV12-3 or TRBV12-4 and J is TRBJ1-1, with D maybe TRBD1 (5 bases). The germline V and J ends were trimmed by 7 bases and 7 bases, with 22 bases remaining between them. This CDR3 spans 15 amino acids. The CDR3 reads CASTKGSGVINEAFF. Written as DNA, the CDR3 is TGTGCCAGCACCAAAGGGTCGGGGGTAATTAATGAAGCTTTCTTT.

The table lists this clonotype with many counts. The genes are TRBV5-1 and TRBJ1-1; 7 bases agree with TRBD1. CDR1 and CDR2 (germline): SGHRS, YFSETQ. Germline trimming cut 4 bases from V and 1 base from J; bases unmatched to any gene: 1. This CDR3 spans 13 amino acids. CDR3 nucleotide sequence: TGCGCCAGCAGCGGGGACAGGAACACTGAAGCTTTCTTT. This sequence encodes CASSGDRNTEAFF.

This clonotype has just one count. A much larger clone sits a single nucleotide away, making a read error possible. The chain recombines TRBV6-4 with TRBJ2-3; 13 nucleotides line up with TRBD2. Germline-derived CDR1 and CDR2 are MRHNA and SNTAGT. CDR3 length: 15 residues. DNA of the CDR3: TGTGCCAGCAGTGACGGGACTAGCGGGGAAGATTCGCAGTATTTT. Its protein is CASSDGTSGEDSQYF.

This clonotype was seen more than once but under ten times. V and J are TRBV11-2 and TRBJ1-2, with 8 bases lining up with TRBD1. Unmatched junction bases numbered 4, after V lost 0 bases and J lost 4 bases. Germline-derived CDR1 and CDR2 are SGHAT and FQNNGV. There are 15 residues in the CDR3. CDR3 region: CASSLEPGGAYGYTF. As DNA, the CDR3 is TGTGCCAGCAGCTTAGAACCAGGGGGCGCCTATGGCTACACCTTC.

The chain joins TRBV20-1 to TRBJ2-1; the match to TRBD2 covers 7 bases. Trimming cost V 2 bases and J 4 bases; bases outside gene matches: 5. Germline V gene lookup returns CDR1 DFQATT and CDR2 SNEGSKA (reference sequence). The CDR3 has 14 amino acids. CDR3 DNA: TGCAGTGCTAGACTAGCGGAAGGTTACAATGAGCAGTTCTTC. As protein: CSARLAEGYNEQFF.

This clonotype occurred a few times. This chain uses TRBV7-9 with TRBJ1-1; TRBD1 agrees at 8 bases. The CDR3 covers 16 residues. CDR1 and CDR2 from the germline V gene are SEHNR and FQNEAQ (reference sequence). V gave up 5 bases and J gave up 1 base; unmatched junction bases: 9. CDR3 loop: CASSTVWTGRNTEAFF. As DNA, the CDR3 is TGTGCCAGCAGCACTGTGTGGACAGGGAGGAACACTGAAGCTTTCTTT.

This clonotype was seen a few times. CDR3 DNA: TGTGCCAGCAGCCCAACCGGGACTAGCGGGATATACTATGAGCAGTTCTTC. Its translation: CASSPTGTSGIYYEQFF. This chain links TRBV28 with TRBJ2-1; 13 bases fit TRBD2. Germline assignment: CDR1 MDHEN and CDR2 SYDVKM. There are 17 residues in the CDR3. V lost 6 bases and J lost 8; bases outside the gene matches: 13.

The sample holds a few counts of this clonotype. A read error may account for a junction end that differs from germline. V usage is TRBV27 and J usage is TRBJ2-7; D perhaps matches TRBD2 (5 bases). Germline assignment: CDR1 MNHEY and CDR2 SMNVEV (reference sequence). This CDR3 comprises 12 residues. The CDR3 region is CASSTRGGPQDF. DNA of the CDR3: TGTGCCAGCAGCACCCGTGGCGGGCCGCAGGACTTC.

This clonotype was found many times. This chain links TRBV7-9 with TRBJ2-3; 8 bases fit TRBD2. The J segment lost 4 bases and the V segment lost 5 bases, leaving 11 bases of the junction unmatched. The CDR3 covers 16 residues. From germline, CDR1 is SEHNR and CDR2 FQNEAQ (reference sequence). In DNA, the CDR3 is TGTGCCAGCAGCGTTACGGGGGGGCCTGCCGCAGATACGCAGTATTTT. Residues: CASSVTGGPAADTQYF.

This chain's CDR3 is CASRPPRGTSGRITYEQYF. In nucleotides, the CDR3 is TGTGCCAGCAGACCACCCCGAGGGACTAGCGGGAGGATCACCTACGAGCAGTACTTC. The chain is built from TRBV11-1 and TRBJ2-7; TRBD2 matches 15 bases. The CDR3 length is 19 residues. Germline CDR1 is SGHAT and CDR2 is FQDESV (reference sequence). The trim removed 6 bases at V and 2 bases at J, leaving 14 bases unmatched.

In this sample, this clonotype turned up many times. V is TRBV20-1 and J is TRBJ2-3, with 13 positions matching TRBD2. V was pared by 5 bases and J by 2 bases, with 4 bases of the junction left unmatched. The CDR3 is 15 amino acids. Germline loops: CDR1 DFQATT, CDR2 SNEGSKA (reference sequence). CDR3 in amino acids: CSAGLAGVNTDTQYF. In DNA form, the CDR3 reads TGCAGTGCTGGACTAGCGGGAGTGAACACAGATACGCAGTATTTT.

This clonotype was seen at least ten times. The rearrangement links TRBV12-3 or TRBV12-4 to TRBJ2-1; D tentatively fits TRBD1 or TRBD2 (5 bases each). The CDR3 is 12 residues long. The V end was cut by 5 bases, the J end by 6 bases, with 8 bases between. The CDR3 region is CASSRDLNEQFF. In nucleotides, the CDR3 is TGTGCCAGCAGTCGGGACCTCAATGAGCAGTTCTTC.